Below are 2 T cell receptor beta chains sequenced from a single sample in a study of regulatory T cells in long-lasting Graves disease. Both iRepertoire HTBI primers and Arm-PCR of CDR3 regions were used to build the TCR beta libraries. TCRdb reprocessed the multiplex PCR reads via MiXCR and lists one record per CDR3 protein. The data hold a few hundred thousand distinct CDR3 sequences, with roughly 19% observed a single time. Sample time point: newly diagnosed GD, antithyroid drugs for less than 3 months. PBMCs were the source of the RNA used for TCR sequencing. These data also featured in a second study, about T cells in Graves' hyperthyroidism and ophthalmopathy.

The sample here was peripheral blood mononuclear cells (PBMCs), taken at new diagnosis, from a patient treated with antithyroid drugs. These receptor sequences come from a woman aged 25 to 39 with Graves disease.

Remarks on this clonotype: A read error may explain this, as a much larger clone is one base away. The chain joins TRBV6-1 to TRBJ2-1; TRBD2 is a possible D gene (6 bases). Germline CDR1 MNHNS, CDR2 SASEGT. V was clipped by 4 bases and J by 0 bases, with 10 bases between them. The CDR3 has 15 residues. In DNA form, the CDR3 reads TGTGCCAGCAGTGGACTAGTGGGCTCCTACAATGAGCAGTTCTTC. This gives the protein CASSGLVGSYNEQFF.

The table lists this clonotype with many counts. The chain recombines TRBV24-1 with TRBJ1-5; 7 bases match TRBD1. The ends lost 4 bases at V and 4 bases at J; junction bases unmatched: 9. CDR1 is KGHDR, CDR2 SFDVKD, per germline. This CDR3 is 16 amino acids long. CDR3 protein: CATSESTGRINQPQHF. CDR3 sequence (DNA): TGTGCCACCAGTGAGTCGACAGGGAGGATTAATCAGCCCCAGCATTTT.